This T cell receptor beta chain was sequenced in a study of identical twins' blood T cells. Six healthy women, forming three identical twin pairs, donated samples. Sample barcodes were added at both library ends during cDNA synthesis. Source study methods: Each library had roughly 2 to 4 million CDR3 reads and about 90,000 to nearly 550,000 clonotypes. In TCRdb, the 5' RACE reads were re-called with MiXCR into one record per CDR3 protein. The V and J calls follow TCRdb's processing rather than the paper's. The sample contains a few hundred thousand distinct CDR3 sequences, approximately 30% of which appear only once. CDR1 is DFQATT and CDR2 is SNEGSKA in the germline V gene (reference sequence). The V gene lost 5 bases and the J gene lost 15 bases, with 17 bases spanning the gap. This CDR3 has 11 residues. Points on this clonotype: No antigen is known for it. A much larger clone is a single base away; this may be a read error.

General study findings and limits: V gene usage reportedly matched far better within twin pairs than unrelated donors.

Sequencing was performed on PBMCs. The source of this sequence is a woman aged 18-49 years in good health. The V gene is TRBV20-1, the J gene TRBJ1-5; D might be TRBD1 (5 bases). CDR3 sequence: CSAPIGALWHF. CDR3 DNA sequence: TGCAGTGCTCCGATAGGGGCTCTTTGGCATTTT.